The clone carrying this T cell receptor beta chain was observed a few times. Its antigen is unidentified. The data are from a study of response to subunit inactivated influenza vaccine. Points from the study as a whole: Authors suggested each seasonal flu vaccination may recruit only limited numbers of new T cells.

Each CDR3 protein gets one entry after TCRdb re-called the RT-PCR reads with MiXCR. This sample yields 150,000 to 200,000 distinct CDR3 sequences, of which 10% to 15% are seen a single time; about 29% belongs to the top ten. The CDR3 contains 15 residues. The junction had 4 bases not matched to a gene; V was cut back by 2 bases and J by 2 bases. Germline CDR1 is SGHDT and CDR2 is YYEEEE. The same data also contributed to another study, on T cells expressing NK-cell markers. That study adds: cDNA encoding TCR beta was synthesized via 5'RACE template switching incorporating UMIs. The TCR beta repertoires were obtained from sorted CD3+CD56+NKG2C+, CD3+CD56+NKG2C- and CD3+CD56-NKG2C+ T cells.

Source: CD8+ T cells sorted from PBMCs, taken about 13 days after vaccination. The sequence came from a man aged 45-65 years who received an inactivated influenza vaccine. This chain connects TRBV5-6 to TRBJ2-3; 8 bases match TRBD1. The CDR3 loop is CASSFLGQATDTQYF. CDR3 nucleotides: TGTGCCAGCAGCTTCTTGGGACAGGCCACAGATACGCAGTATTTT.